This T cell receptor beta chain was identified during a study of blood T cell repertoires in COVID-19 (TCRdb year 2020). Looking at the study overall: Collaborator samples came from the United States, Italy and Spain and covered acute and convalescent phases of COVID-19. Where HLA class I and class II types were available, the types were taken from metadata supplied by the sample provider, not from assay-based typing. Deeply sampled blood TCRbeta repertoires from subjects exposed to, actively infected with, or recovered from COVID-19 were included in the dataset. A freely available public database, intended as a resource for researchers studying the immune response to SARS-CoV-2, is where the repertoires were released. The samples were drawn from the first 160 participants of the ongoing ImmuneRACE study and from 1,254 subjects provided by 6 global collaborators. A de-identified subject ID, COVID-19 status, age in years and sex were almost always included in the sample metadata. The material from the prospective study consisted of cDNA or gDNA derived from T cells, B-cell-depleted T cells, or PBMCs. Study-level results and caveats: The quantity of clinical and demographic metadata differed by source and by participant and was supplied without curation.

V gives up 3 bases and J gives up 0 bases, and the segment between their germline ends measures 12 bases. The germline V gene (reference sequence) gives CDR1 as GTSNPN and CDR2 as SVGIG. Reading from cysteine to phenylalanine, the CDR3 counts 16 amino acids. Only CDR3 DNA is held: 48 bases, read in frame from base 1. TCRbeta CDR3 regions were amplified from genomic DNA by means of the immunoSEQ Assay, a bias-controlled multiplex PCR. From the authors' description of their analysis: The number of nucleated cells in each sample was estimated by amplification of reference gene primers within the assay. Sequence reads were collapsed and filtered to measure the absolute abundance of every unique TCRbeta CDR3 rearrangement. For each sample, productive Simpson clonality was calculated by taking the square root of Simpson's diversity index across productive rearrangements. What TCRdb holds here is the immuneACCESS table cut down to in-frame rearrangements. Part of the clones is not present; checked against another copy, under half of the missing clones reflect an unresolved V gene, and the others are unexplained. V and J calls and clone size follow that table, whereas D and trimming were derived from the DNA. This sample is represented by about 200,000 clones; roughly 90% of them were singletons. Together, the top ten hold approximately 4.8% of the sample.

Participants in the prospective study were enrolled through a virtual design, were aged about 18 to 90 years, and lived in 24 United States geographic areas. In the prospective study, cohorts were assigned on the basis of participant-reported clinical history obtained from a screening survey and a study questionnaire. Exposed participants were defined as having been in contact with someone with a PCR-confirmed or clinician-diagnosed COVID-19 case within 2 weeks of study entry. Each participant in the prospective study had whole blood, serum and a nasopharyngeal or oropharyngeal swab collected by mobile phlebotomists. Additional blood draws and questionnaires over an approximately 2-month period could optionally be provided by prospective study participants. Blood samples from the prospective study were shipped frozen or at room temperature prior to DNA extraction. Details on this clone: Its antigen target is currently unknown. Base qualities were left out, and no much larger clone turns up one base away.

The rearrangement joined TRBV30 to TRBJ1-6, with no D gene named confidently. This TCR derives from a woman in her 30s who had been exposed to COVID-19. The specimen sequenced was PBMCs or T cells enriched from blood (not recorded which). The CDR3 loop reads CAWRVPRASYNSPLHF. The DNA sequence is given as TGTGCCTGGAGGGTCCCTCGAGCCTCCTATAATTCACCCCTCCACTTT.